The 27 T cell receptor beta chains below were found in one sample sequenced in a study of a mutant IDH1 vaccine in newly diagnosed glioma. Sequenced by immunoSEQ multiplex PCR; TCRdb stores in-frame clones only, minus some. The table has about 66,000 clones, under 85% seen once. Sample time point: week 11, during vaccination. Topical imiquimod accompanied each vaccine dose, which consisted of 300 ug of mutant IDH1 20-mer peptide. These receptors are not linked to any known antigen. The sequences come from PBMCs, collected from a glioma patient whose treatment included an IDH1 peptide vaccine. All receptors derive from a man aged 25-40 years with glioma.

The rearrangement uses TRBV7-9 and TRBJ1-2; D perhaps matches TRBD1 (6 bases). V was clipped by 5 bases and J by 8 bases, with 12 bases between them. Germline values: CDR1 SEHNR, CDR2 FQNEAQ (reference sequence). This CDR3 spans 12 amino acids. The CDR3 bases are TGTGCCAGCAGCCCAGCAGGGGACGGCTACACCTTC. Translating it yields CASSPAGDGYTF.

This chain uses TRBV11-2 with TRBJ2-2; D is uncertain. From germline, CDR1 is SGHAT and CDR2 FQNNGV. The germline V and J ends were trimmed by 4 bases and 0 bases, with 6 bases remaining between them. The CDR3 covers 14 residues. The CDR3 spells CASSWSPNTGELFF. In nucleotides, the CDR3 is TGTGCCAGCAGCTGGAGCCCGAACACCGGGGAGCTGTTTTTT.

This clone was recorded only once. CDR3 DNA sequence: TGTGCCAGTAGCCTAGGACTCCCACGGGATGAGCAGTTCTTC. Residues: CASSLGLPRDEQFF. The chain joins TRBV19 to TRBJ2-1, with D tentatively TRBD2 (5 bases). The CDR3 loop spans 14 amino acids. With 6 bases removed from V and 8 bases from J, the gap between germline ends came to 17 bases. Germline CDR1 is LNHDA and CDR2 is SQIVND (reference sequence).

This chain uses TRBV9 with TRBJ2-7; D possibly corresponds to TRBD2 (5 bases). Germline V CDR1 and CDR2: SGDLS, YYNGEE. Trimming shortened V by 5 bases and J by 0 bases, and 6 bases separated the two germline ends. The CDR3 extends over 12 amino acids. CDR3 sequence reads: CASSGSSYEQYF. The DNA of the CDR3 is TGTGCCAGCAGTGGGAGCTCCTACGAGCAGTACTTC.

This rearrangement joins TRBV6-1 to TRBJ1-4; no reliable D call. This CDR3 is 14 amino acids long. CDR1 is MNHNS and CDR2 is SASEGT in the germline V gene. V was clipped by 6 bases and J by 7 bases, with 15 bases between them. The CDR3 region is CASSRGKDGEKLFF. The CDR3 DNA reads TGTGCCAGCAGCCGAGGGAAAGATGGTGAAAAACTGTTTTTT.

This rearrangement joins TRBV10-3 to TRBJ2-1, with D hard to call. The CDR3 sequence is 11 residues long. The germline V gene has CDR1 ENHRY and CDR2 SYGVKD. Deletions cut 6 bases from V and 4 bases from J, with 4 bases between. CDR3 in amino acids: CAIREYNEQFF. CDR3 in DNA: TGTGCCATCAGAGAATACAATGAGCAGTTCTTC.

The V call is TRBV27, the J call TRBJ1-3; D gene ambiguous. This CDR3 spans 16 amino acids. V was shortened by 6 bases and J by 8 bases, with 23 bases between the two germline ends. The germline CDR1 and CDR2 sequences are MNHEY and SMNVEV (reference sequence). CDR3 coding DNA: TGTGCCAGCAGCCCCGCCGGCCTTTATTTGAGGGACACCATATATTTT. This codes for CASSPAGLYLRDTIYF.

The chain combines TRBV7-2 with TRBJ2-1, with 14 bases identical to TRBD2. With 5 bases clipped from V and 7 bases from J, the junction kept 4 bases outside the gene matches. Germline CDR1 SGHTA, CDR2 FQGNSA. This CDR3 region has 15 residues. The DNA for the CDR3 is TGTGCCAGCAGCGTCCGACTAGCGGGAGGGAATGAGCAGTTCTTC. It codes for CASSVRLAGGNEQFF.

The chain links TRBV2 to TRBJ2-3, with TRBD2 identical over 8 bases. Germline CDR1 and CDR2: SNHLY and FYNNEI. This CDR3 is 20 amino acids long. V trimming: 3 bases; J trimming: 2 bases; junction bases outside the gene matches: 19. The CDR3 nucleotides read TGTGCCAGCAGTGATAGTATTGGTGGATCCGGGGGGGGCCTCACAGATACGCAGTATTTT. Amino acid sequence: CASSDSIGGSGGGLTDTQYF. Based on the CDR3 plus reference TRBV2 and TRBJ2-3, the full variable domain is EPEVTQTPSHQVTQMGQEVILRCVPISNHLYFYWYRQILGQKVEFLVSFYNNEISEKSEIFDDQFSVERPDGSNFTLKIRSTKLEDSAMYFCASSDSIGGSGGGLTDTQYFGPGTRLTVL.

The chain uses TRBV4-2 and TRBJ2-7; 8 positions match TRBD1. J lost 5 bases, V lost 4 bases, and 13 bases had no gene match. Germline V CDR1 and CDR2: LGHNA, YNFKEQ. The CDR3 is 16 amino acids. The CDR3 DNA reads as TGTGCCAGCAGCCTCCTCGGGGCCAGGGGGCAGGACGAGCAGTACTTC. Encoded protein: CASSLLGARGQDEQYF.

This chain uses TRBV9 with TRBJ2-7; D gene ambiguous. Germline V gene data show CDR1 as SGDLS and CDR2 as YYNGEE. V was pared by 0 bases and J by 2 bases, with 9 bases between. The length of the CDR3 is 14 residues. The CDR3 region has the DNA TGTGCCAGCAGCGTAGGTCTTCAAGCCTACGAGCAGTACTTC. Amino acid sequence: CASSVGLQAYEQYF.

The rearrangement links TRBV7-5 to TRBJ2-7; the D call of TRBD1 is as the table states it, not checked on the DNA. TRBV7-5 is a recognized pseudogene. This CDR3 is 18 amino acids long. The CDR3 protein is CVRSSNPPDRERSYEQYF. CDR3 sequence (DNA): TGTGTCAGAAGCTCTAACCCGCCCGACAGGGAGCGAAGCTACGAGCAGTACTTC.

This chain joins TRBV5-1 and TRBJ1-2, with D unclear. The CDR3 has 13 amino acids. Germline V gene data show CDR1 as SGHRS and CDR2 as YFSETQ. V shed 0 bases and J shed 7 bases, with 10 bases lying between them. The DNA of the CDR3 is TGCGCCAGCAGCTTGGGTGGGGATGGTGGCTACACCTTC. The encoded protein is CASSLGGDGGYTF.

The chain couples TRBV19 to TRBJ2-7, with TRBD2 matching 11 bases. The CDR3 length is 12 residues. V lost 4 bases and J lost 10; bases outside the gene matches: 3. CDR1 and CDR2 from the germline V gene are LNHDA and SQIVND (reference sequence). CDR3 amino acids: CASSRLAGIQYF. The CDR3 DNA reads TGTGCCAGTAGTAGACTAGCGGGGATACAGTACTTC.

The chain is built from TRBV6-5 and TRBJ1-2; D unclear. The CDR3 has 13 amino acids. The ends were cut back, 7 bases at V and 8 bases at J, with 17 bases in the middle. Germline values: CDR1 MNHEY, CDR2 SVGAGI. The CDR3: CASTTTRVHGYTF. The DNA for the CDR3 is TGTGCCAGCACCACGACGAGGGTACACGGCTACACCTTC.

In this sample, this clone turned up once. The V and J genes are TRBV11-2 and TRBJ1-4; D gene uncertain. V lost 0 bases and J lost 4, with 9 bases in between. The CDR3 sequence is 15 residues long. CDR1 SGHAT and CDR2 FQNNGV come from the germline V gene. CDR3 protein: CASSLDGRINEKLFF. For the CDR3, the DNA is TGTGCCAGCAGCTTAGACGGACGAATTAATGAAAAACTGTTTTTT.

The sample holds a few counts of this clone. The J gene is TRBJ1-2, the V gene TRBV25-1; D may be TRBD1 (5 bases). Trimming cost V 6 bases and J 4 bases, with 18 bases left between them. Germline CDR1 MGHDK, CDR2 SYGVNS. The CDR3 sequence is 15 residues long. The DNA for the CDR3 is TGTGCCAGCAGATCAGGAGGGGACGGAGCCTATGGCTACACCTTC. The encoded protein is CASRSGGDGAYGYTF.

DNA of the CDR3: TGTGCCAGCACTCTCGGACTAGCCGGTACGCAGTATTTT. Residues: CASTLGLAGTQYF. The chain combines TRBV7-9 with TRBJ2-3; TRBD2 matches at 8 bases. Germline CDR1 is SEHNR and CDR2 is FQNEAQ (reference sequence). V was pared by 7 bases and J by 8 bases, with 8 bases of the junction left unmatched. The CDR3 consists of 13 residues.

The chain couples TRBV25-1 to TRBJ1-4, with 7 bases matching TRBD1. Germline V gene lookup returns CDR1 MGHDK and CDR2 SYGVNS. CDR3 length: 12 residues. Trimming took 4 bases from V and 7 from J; bases not matched to a gene: 0. The CDR3 coding sequence is TGTGCCAGCAGTGGGGACAGTGAAAAACTGTTTTTT. This encodes CASSGDSEKLFF.

V is TRBV7-2 and J is TRBJ2-1; TRBD1 agrees at 9 bases. V trimming: 7 bases; J trimming: 12 bases; junction bases outside the gene matches: 16. Germline loops: CDR1 SGHTA, CDR2 FQGNSA. CDR3 length: 15 residues. The DNA for the CDR3 is TGTGCCAGCACCTGGACGGGACAGGGTCGGTTCGGGCAGTTCTTC. Its translation is CASTWTGQGRFGQFF.

The V and J genes are TRBV21-1 and TRBJ2-2. TRBV21-1 is assigned pseudogene status. This CDR3 is built from 16 residues. The CDR3 is CASSEGTLGRAGELFF. In nucleotides, the CDR3 is TGTGCCAGCAGCGAAGGTACCCTGGGACGGGCCGGGGAGCTGTTTTTT.

The chain is built from TRBV7-8 and TRBJ2-3, with D tentatively TRBD1 (5 bases). V lost 3 bases, J lost 3 bases, and 7 bases lay in between. The CDR3 has 13 residues. The germline CDR1 and CDR2 sequences are SGHVS and FQNEAQ. CDR3 DNA sequence: TGTGCCAGCAGCTTTAGGGGTACAGATACGCAGTATTTT. Amino acids: CASSFRGTDTQYF. The variable domain in full, completed from reference TRBV7-8 and TRBJ2-3, reads GAGVSQSPRYKVAKRGQDVALRCDPISGHVSLFWYQQALGQGPEFLTYFQNEAQLDKSGLPSDRFFAERPEGSVSTLKIQRTQQEDSAVYLCASSFRGTDTQYFGPGTRLTVL.

On this clone: The same CDR3 can be traced to other DNA sequences in this sample. The chain recombines TRBV5-1 with TRBJ2-5; 7 bases are shared with TRBD2. This CDR3 is built from 14 residues. V was clipped by 2 bases and J by 3 bases; unmatched bases: 4. Germline-derived CDR1 and CDR2 are SGHRS and YFSETQ. This chain's CDR3 is CASSLGGGEETQYF. The CDR3 nucleotides read TGCGCCAGCAGCTTAGGCGGGGGTGAAGAGACCCAGTACTTC.

This chain joins TRBV5-5 and TRBJ1-1; possible D gene TRBD1, 6 bases. Germline V gives CDR1 SGHKS, CDR2 YYEKEE (reference sequence). Trimming stripped 4 bases from V and 11 bases from J, with 15 bases between. This CDR3 contains 12 residues. The CDR3 DNA reads TGTGCCAGCAGCCGTTGGGGGGGCTACGCTTTCTTT. It encodes CASSRWGGYAFF.

J is TRBJ1-1 and V is TRBV28, with unresolved D. The CDR3 has 12 residues. Germline V lookup: CDR1 MDHEN, CDR2 SYDVKM. The V end lost 10 bases, the J end lost 1 base, and 10 bases lay between the germline ends. The CDR3 nucleotides read TGTGCCACGAGGCGACAGAACACTGAAGCTTTCTTT. Translating gives CATRRQNTEAFF. The full variable domain, in which reference TRBV28 and TRBJ1-1 provide the parts outside the CDR3, is DVKVTQSSRYLVKRTGEKVFLECVQDMDHENMFWYRQDPGLGLRLIYFSYDVKMKEKGDIPEGYSVSREKKERFSLILESASTNQTSMYLCATRRQNTEAFFGQGTRLTVV.

This chain connects TRBV4-1 to TRBJ2-5, with 7 bases fitting TRBD1. The CDR3 covers 13 residues. CDR1 and CDR2 (germline): MGHRA, YSYEKL. Trimming took 4 bases from V and 5 from J; bases not matched to a gene: 4. This chain's CDR3 is CASSRQGWETQYF. The CDR3 nucleotides are TGCGCCAGCAGCCGACAGGGATGGGAGACCCAGTACTTC.

The genes are TRBV10-2 and TRBJ2-4, with D possibly being TRBD2 (7 bases). V dropped 8 bases and J dropped 5 bases, with 13 bases sitting between them. The CDR3 is made up of 13 amino acids. Germline V lookup: CDR1 WSHSY, CDR2 SAAADI. CDR3 in DNA: TGCGCCAGCTGCCTCGGGGGGCAAAACATTCAGTACTTC. As protein: CASCLGGQNIQYF.